Each of the 15 T cell receptor beta chains below was sequenced from the same sample in a study of blood T cell repertoires in COVID-19. Only in-frame clones appear in the TCRdb table, and some are missing; sequencing was by immunoSEQ multiplex PCR. Of some 250,000 clones detected, 81% appear once; the ten largest clones hold around 2.9%. The sample consisted of peripheral blood. The receptors stem from a woman aged 60-75 years with active or convalescent COVID-19.

The CDR3 DNA follows: TGTGCCAGCACCCAGGTCCCCGGGGAGCTGTTTTTT. Protein: CASTQVPGELFF. V usage is TRBV6-5 and J usage is TRBJ2-2; no definite D call. The germline V gene encodes CDR1 MNHEY and CDR2 SVGAGI. With 7 bases removed from V and 6 bases from J, the gap between germline ends came to 9 bases. The CDR3 is made up of 12 amino acids.

This clone showed up just once. V gene TRBV19 combines with J gene TRBJ2-5; the D gene is possibly TRBD1 (5 bases). Trimming left V 5 bases short and J 3 bases short, with 13 bases between. CDR1 is LNHDA, CDR2 SQIVND, per germline (reference sequence). This CDR3 has 14 residues. CDR3 coding DNA: TGTGCCAGTAGTGCCTCTTACAGGAAAGAGACCCAGTACTTC. Its protein product is CASSASYRKETQYF. The full variable domain, its missing parts supplied by reference TRBV19 and TRBJ2-5, is DGGITQSPKYLFRKEGQNVTLSCEQNLNHDAMYWYRQDPGQGLRLIYYSQIVNDFQKGDIAEGYSVSREKKESFPLTVTSAQKNPTAFYLCASSASYRKETQYFGPGTRLLVL.

This chain joins TRBV7-6 and TRBJ2-7; TRBD2 agrees at 13 bases. Germline V lookup: CDR1 SGHVS, CDR2 FNYEAQ. CDR3 length: 14 amino acids. Trimming removed 0 bases from V and 7 bases from J; junction bases left unmatched: 0. The CDR3 nucleotides read TGTGCCAGCAGCTTAGCGACTAGCGGGGGGGAGCAGTACTTC. This encodes CASSLATSGGEQYF.

The chain recombines TRBV4-3 with TRBJ2-5; 8 bases map to TRBD2. V was pared by 2 bases and J by 5 bases, with 7 bases of the junction left unmatched. CDR3 length: 15 amino acids. Germline CDR1 LGHNA, CDR2 YSLEER. The CDR3 DNA reads as TGCGCCAGCAGCCAATCTCCGGGACTAGGTGAGACCCAGTACTTC. Amino acids: CASSQSPGLGETQYF.

The chain combines TRBV5-1 with TRBJ2-2; TRBD2 might be the D (6 bases). The CDR3 spans 15 residues. Germline-derived CDR1 and CDR2 are SGHRS and YFSETQ. V lost 4 bases and J lost 3, with 13 bases in between. The CDR3 nucleotides read TGCGCCAGCAGCCCTCAGCGGAGGGACACCGGGGAGCTGTTTTTT. Translated: CASSPQRRDTGELFF.

The chain uses TRBV11-3 and TRBJ1-1; a weak D match, TRBD1 (5 bases). The germline V gene has CDR1 SGHNT and CDR2 YENEEA. The CDR3 loop spans 15 amino acids. V lost 3 bases to trimming and J lost 0 bases, with 11 bases between them. CDR3 region: CASSLGRNMNTEAFF. DNA of the CDR3: TGTGCCAGCAGCTTGGGGCGAAACATGAACACTGAAGCTTTCTTT.

The genes are TRBV25-1 and TRBJ1-2, with TRBD1 matching over 7 bases. CDR1 and CDR2 from the germline V gene are MGHDK and SYGVNS. This CDR3 is 14 amino acids long. V shed 8 bases and J 2 bases; nucleotides not matched to a gene: 8. The CDR3 loop is CASSWGQLNYGYTF. CDR3 coding DNA: TGTGCCAGCTCCTGGGGACAGCTGAACTATGGCTACACCTTC.

The rearrangement links TRBV7-9 to TRBJ1-2; 7 nucleotides agree with TRBD1. CDR3 length: 15 amino acids. V dropped 1 base and J dropped 3; count of bases not matched to a gene: 5. CDR1 and CDR2 (germline): SEHNR, FQNEAQ (reference sequence). CDR3 region: CASSLGQGRDYGYTF. The CDR3 nucleotides read TGTGCCAGCAGCTTAGGACAGGGTAGGGACTATGGCTACACCTTC.

The V call is TRBV5-6, the J call TRBJ2-1; possible D gene TRBD2, 5 bases. CDR1 is SGHDT, CDR2 YYEEEE, per germline. Trimming pared 2 bases from V and 4 bases from J, leaving 7 bases between. The CDR3 totals 13 residues. The CDR3 spells CASSLGGYNEQFF. The CDR3, as DNA: TGTGCCAGCAGCTTAGGAGGTTACAATGAGCAGTTCTTC.

The chain recombines TRBV18 with TRBJ1-6, with 9 bases that match TRBD1. CDR1 and CDR2 (germline): KGHSH, LQKENI. The V segment lost 4 bases and the J segment 14 bases; nucleotides outside the gene matches: 15. CDR3 length: 16 amino acids. CDR3 in DNA: TGTGCCAGCTCACTTTACCTTTCGCGGACAGGGGAGGCCCTCCACTTT. Translated: CASSLYLSRTGEALHF.

This chain links TRBV4-3 with TRBJ1-2; TRBD1 agrees at 10 bases. V was pared by 1 base and J by 4 bases, with 0 bases of the junction left unmatched. Germline-derived CDR1 and CDR2 are LGHNA and YSLEER. CDR3 length: 14 amino acids. In DNA, the CDR3 is TGCGCCAGCAGCCAAGGACAGGGGGCCTATGGCTACACCTTC. This encodes CASSQGQGAYGYTF.

The V call is TRBV18, the J call TRBJ2-7; 10 bases align to TRBD2. CDR1 KGHSH and CDR2 LQKENI come from the germline V gene. The CDR3 is 14 amino acids. V shed 6 bases, J shed 3 bases, and the junction held 5 bases outside the gene matches. CDR3 nucleotides: TGTGCCAGCTCCCCCGGGACTAGCGACTACGAGCAGTACTTC. This gives the protein CASSPGTSDYEQYF.

This chain uses TRBV7-6 with TRBJ2-7; 7 bases are a match to TRBD1. The CDR3 consists of 19 residues. The V and J ends lost 5 bases and 0 bases, in that order; junction bases with no gene match: 19. Germline lookup yields CDR1 SGHVS and CDR2 FNYEAQ. For the CDR3, the DNA is TGTGCCAGCAGCGCGAGACAGGGTCGGCCCCGGTTCGGCTCCTACGAGCAGTACTTC. It specifies CASSARQGRPRFGSYEQYF.

V is TRBV6-1 and J is TRBJ1-2; D possibly corresponds to TRBD1 (5 bases). The CDR3 is made up of 14 amino acids. Germline V gene lookup returns CDR1 MNHNS and CDR2 SASEGT. V was clipped by 2 bases and J by 6 bases, with 13 bases between them. The CDR3 sequence is CASSEPGWGDGYTF. In nucleotides, the CDR3 is TGTGCCAGCAGTGAACCAGGGTGGGGCGATGGCTACACCTTC.

The V and J genes are TRBV15 and TRBJ2-3, with TRBD1 as a possible D gene (5 bases). CDR3 length equals 16 residues. Germline CDR1 reads LNHNV; CDR2 reads YYDKDF (reference sequence). V lost 0 bases to trimming and J lost 7 bases, with 17 bases between them. In nucleotides, the CDR3 is TGTGCCACCAGCAGAGATCGGACATCGGGCTTGAATACGCAGTATTTT. Protein product: CATSRDRTSGLNTQYF.